This entry lists 24 T cell receptor beta chains sequenced from one sample in a study of CD8 T cells in ankylosing spondylitis. TCRdb itself ran the 5' RACE reads through MiXCR, one entry per CDR3 protein. The profile covers under 250,000 distinct CDR3 sequences, with over 30% appearing a single time and around 4% taken by the ten largest. The sequenced material came from blood, either unsorted or a sorted T cell fraction (not recorded which). The receptor set was obtained from a male donor with ankylosing spondylitis or in good health (not recorded which).

In DNA, the CDR3 is TGCAGTGCGATGACAGGGGACTCCTACGAGCAGTACTTC. Amino acids: CSAMTGDSYEQYF. The chain couples TRBV20-1 to TRBJ2-7; 8 bases align to TRBD1. The CDR3 is 13 amino acids. V was pared by 6 bases and J by 0 bases, with 4 bases of the junction left unmatched. In germline, CDR1 is DFQATT, CDR2 SNEGSKA (reference sequence).

This clonotype came up a few times. V is TRBV7-2 and J is TRBJ2-3; 8 bases align to TRBD2. J lost 1 base, V lost 5 bases, and 8 bases had no gene match. CDR3 length: 16 residues. Germline lookup yields CDR1 SGHTA and CDR2 FQGNSA. The CDR3 sequence: CASSQRLAWGTDTQYF. CDR3 DNA sequence: TGTGCCAGCAGCCAAAGACTAGCGTGGGGCACAGATACGCAGTATTTT.

CDR3 sequence reads: CASVRGGSYNEQFF. The CDR3 nucleotides read TGTGCCAGCGTTAGGGGGGGCTCCTACAATGAGCAGTTCTTC. V usage is TRBV12-3 or TRBV12-4 and J usage is TRBJ2-1; D may be TRBD2 (7 bases). The V end lost 8 bases, the J end lost 0 bases, and 11 bases lay between the germline ends. The length of the CDR3 is 14 residues.

The V call is TRBV7-2, the J call TRBJ1-3; unclear D gene. CDR1 SGHTA and CDR2 FQGNSA come from the germline V gene. The CDR3 is 13 residues long. The V gene lost 5 bases and the J gene lost 4 bases, with 9 bases spanning the gap. CDR3 sequence (DNA): TGTGCCAGCAGCGGAAGGCCCGGAAACACCATATATTTT. It encodes CASSGRPGNTIYF. Supplemented by reference TRBV7-2 and TRBJ1-3, the full variable domain reads GAGVSQSPSNKVTEKGKDVELRCDPISGHTALYWYRQSLGQGLEFLIYFQGNSAPDKSGLPSDRFSAERTGGSVSTLTIQRTQQEDSAVYLCASSGRPGNTIYFGEGSWLTVV.

This clonotype was counted a few times. The chain is built from TRBV5-8 and TRBJ2-2; 7 nucleotides agree with TRBD1. The V segment lost 4 bases and the J segment 6 bases; nucleotides outside the gene matches: 9. Looked up from germline, CDR1 is SGHTS and CDR2 is YDEGEE. CDR3 size: 15 residues. The CDR3 spells CASSHRTGAPGELFF. The CDR3 DNA sequence: TGTGCCAGCAGCCACCGGACAGGCGCCCCCGGGGAGCTGTTTTTT.

The sample holds a few counts of this clonotype. V gene TRBV9 combines with J gene TRBJ2-5; possible D gene TRBD2, 5 bases. This CDR3 is built from 18 residues. Trimming stripped 2 bases from V and 0 bases from J, with 20 bases between. Germline V CDR1 and CDR2: SGDLS, YYNGEE. Written as DNA, the CDR3 is TGTGCCAGCAGCGTCGGCACGAAGAAAGGAGGATACCAAGAGACCCAGTACTTC. This encodes CASSVGTKKGGYQETQYF. Variable domain in full (rest from reference TRBV9 and TRBJ2-5): DSGVTQTPKHLITATGQRVTLRCSPRSGDLSVYWYQQSLDQGLQFLIQYYNGEERAKGNILERFSAQQFPDLHSELNLSSLELGDSALYFCASSVGTKKGGYQETQYFGPGTRLLVL.

J is TRBJ1-1 and V is TRBV7-9, with no clear D. This CDR3 is 13 amino acids long. Per the germline V gene, CDR1 is SEHNR and CDR2 is FQNEAQ (reference sequence). Deletions cut 7 bases from V and 8 bases from J, with 17 bases between. Written as DNA, the CDR3 is TGTGCCAGCACCCGGTCTGAGGACGTCGAAGCTTTCTTT. Its translation: CASTRSEDVEAFF.

This clonotype was observed a handful of times. The chain employs TRBV6-1 and TRBJ2-7; D remains unclear. The CDR3 is 13 amino acids. Germline values: CDR1 MNHNS, CDR2 SASEGT. V shed 6 bases and J shed 2 bases, with 11 bases lying between them. DNA for the CDR3: TGTGCCAGCAGGCCAGTTGGCCCCTACGAGCAGTACTTC. Protein sequence: CASRPVGPYEQYF.

This clonotype came up many times. J is TRBJ2-7 and V is TRBV29-1; D may be TRBD2 (6 bases). From germline, CDR1 is SQVTM and CDR2 ANQGSEA. The CDR3 is made up of 11 amino acids. Trimming shortened V by 6 bases and J by 3 bases, and 9 bases separated the two germline ends. The CDR3 region has the DNA TGCAGCGTGACTAGTCTCTACGAGCAGTACTTC. It encodes CSVTSLYEQYF.

This chain connects TRBV20-1 to TRBJ2-2; D is perhaps TRBD1 or TRBD2 (5 bases each). The ends were cut back, 1 base at V and 1 base at J, with 10 bases in the middle. In germline, CDR1 is DFQATT, CDR2 SNEGSKA (reference sequence). This CDR3 spans 15 amino acids. In DNA, the CDR3 is TGCAGTGCTAGAGTACGGGGACGGAACACCGGGGAGCTGTTTTTT. It yields the protein CSARVRGRNTGELFF.

The chain couples TRBV7-6 to TRBJ2-1; D is perhaps TRBD2 (7 bases). The CDR3 totals 17 residues. Germline lookup yields CDR1 SGHVS and CDR2 FNYEAQ. The V gene lost 1 base and the J gene lost 5 bases, with 18 bases spanning the gap. CDR3: CASSLGSRRGPNNEQFF. In DNA, the CDR3 is TGTGCCAGCAGCTTAGGTTCCCGGCGGGGGCCCAACAATGAGCAGTTCTTC.

The rearrangement uses TRBV25-1 and TRBJ2-7, with D perhaps matching TRBD1 (6 bases). This CDR3 is 15 amino acids long. Germline V gives CDR1 MGHDK, CDR2 SYGVNS. V lost 4 bases, J lost 0 bases, and 13 bases lay in between. CDR3 loop: CASSVAGASSYEQYF. The CDR3 DNA reads TGTGCCAGCAGTGTAGCAGGGGCGAGCTCCTACGAGCAGTACTTC.

V is TRBV20-1 and J is TRBJ2-7, with 8 bases that match TRBD2. V shed 6 bases, J shed 0 bases, and the junction held 1 base outside the gene matches. The germline V gene has CDR1 DFQATT and CDR2 SNEGSKA (reference sequence). This CDR3 contains 12 residues. This CDR3 reads CSAGRDSYEQYF. The CDR3 nucleotides read TGCAGTGCCGGGAGGGACTCCTACGAGCAGTACTTC.

CDR3: CASSLVHGNLEQFF. The DNA of the CDR3 is TGCGCCAGCAGCTTGGTTCACGGAAACCTGGAGCAGTTCTTC. V usage is TRBV5-1 and J usage is TRBJ2-1; D gene uncertain. V was clipped by 0 bases and J by 10 bases, with 14 bases between them. CDR3 size: 14 residues. Per germline, CDR1 SGHRS and CDR2 YFSETQ.

This clonotype was picked up a small number of times. This chain links TRBV10-2 with TRBJ1-1; no definite D call. The germline V gene has CDR1 WSHSY and CDR2 SAAADI. The CDR3 has 11 amino acids. V lost 6 bases to trimming and J lost 8 bases, with 10 bases between them. CDR3 region: CASRQNLEAFF. DNA of the CDR3: TGCGCCAGCAGACAGAACTTGGAAGCTTTCTTT.

The gene calls are TRBV20-1 and TRBJ2-3, with D perhaps matching TRBD2 (6 bases). V was pared by 6 bases and J by 2 bases, with 18 bases between. The CDR3 is 15 residues long. Germline CDR1 and CDR2: DFQATT and SNEGSKA (reference sequence). The CDR3 here is CSALDREKSTDTQYF. The CDR3, as DNA: TGCAGTGCCCTCGATCGGGAGAAATCCACAGATACGCAGTATTTT.

The rearrangement links TRBV3-1 to TRBJ2-3; D ambiguous. The germline gives CDR1 LGHDT, CDR2 YNNKEL (reference sequence). V was cut by 0 bases and J by 8 bases, with 6 bases left in between. This CDR3 spans 12 amino acids. CDR3 amino acids: CASSQESATQYF. The DNA for the CDR3 is TGTGCCAGCAGCCAAGAAAGCGCTACGCAGTATTTT.

The table lists this clonotype with a few counts. This chain links TRBV10-3 with TRBJ2-3, with 7 nucleotides matching TRBD2. The V gene end was trimmed by 10 bases and the J gene end by 6 bases; junction bases not matched to a gene: 13. Germline V CDR1 and CDR2: ENHRY, SYGVKD. CDR3 length equals 14 residues. The CDR3 nucleotides are TGTGCCAGCTGTCCCGCGGCGGGGGTGGATACGCAGTATTTT. Amino acids: CASCPAAGVDTQYF.

The chain links TRBV29-1 to TRBJ2-7, with D tentatively TRBD1 (6 bases). Germline loops: CDR1 SQVTM, CDR2 ANQGSEA. The CDR3 contains 15 residues. Trimming shortened V by 0 bases and J by 3 bases, and 15 bases separated the two germline ends. The CDR3 protein is CSVEEGSGTNYEQYF. The DNA for the CDR3 is TGCAGCGTTGAAGAGGGGTCAGGGACAAACTACGAGCAGTACTTC.

This clonotype was counted only a few times. The chain has TRBV29-1 and TRBJ2-7; D gene uncertain. Germline CDR1 reads SQVTM; CDR2 reads ANQGSEA. CDR3 length: 13 residues. Trimming stripped 6 bases from V and 3 bases from J, with 15 bases between. The CDR3 nucleotides are TGCAGCGTGGCAAGTGGGATGGACTACGAGCAGTACTTC. This codes for CSVASGMDYEQYF.

This clonotype turned up a few times. The chain is built from TRBV27 and TRBJ2-7, with 7 bases identical to TRBD1. With 9 bases clipped from V and 6 bases from J, the junction kept 2 bases outside the gene matches. The length of the CDR3 is 10 residues. Germline V lookup: CDR1 MNHEY, CDR2 SMNVEV (reference sequence). The CDR3 bases are TGTGCCAGTAACAGGGGCGAGCAGTACTTC. Protein: CASNRGEQYF.

The V and J genes are TRBV7-6 and TRBJ1-1; D unresolved. V was shortened by 5 bases and J by 8 bases, with 6 bases between the two germline ends. CDR3 size: 10 residues. Germline CDR1 is SGHVS and CDR2 is FNYEAQ. CDR3 protein: CASSRLEAFF. CDR3 DNA: TGTGCCAGCAGCAGACTGGAAGCTTTCTTT.

The chain has TRBV29-1 and TRBJ2-1; D may be TRBD2 (6 bases). The CDR3 spans 14 residues. Trimming cost V 4 bases and J 0 bases, with 10 bases left between them. Germline V gene lookup returns CDR1 SQVTM and CDR2 ANQGSEA. DNA of the CDR3: TGCAGCGTTGTGGGGGGTCGCTCCTACAATGAGCAGTTCTTC. Its protein is CSVVGGRSYNEQFF.

The rearrangement joins TRBV29-1 to TRBJ2-1; D is uncertain. Germline lookup yields CDR1 SQVTM and CDR2 ANQGSEA. The V end was cut by 4 bases, the J end by 6 bases, with 4 bases between. The CDR3 length is 10 residues. The CDR3 coding sequence is TGCAGCGTTGTGGGCAATGAGCAGTTCTTC. It translates to CSVVGNEQFF.